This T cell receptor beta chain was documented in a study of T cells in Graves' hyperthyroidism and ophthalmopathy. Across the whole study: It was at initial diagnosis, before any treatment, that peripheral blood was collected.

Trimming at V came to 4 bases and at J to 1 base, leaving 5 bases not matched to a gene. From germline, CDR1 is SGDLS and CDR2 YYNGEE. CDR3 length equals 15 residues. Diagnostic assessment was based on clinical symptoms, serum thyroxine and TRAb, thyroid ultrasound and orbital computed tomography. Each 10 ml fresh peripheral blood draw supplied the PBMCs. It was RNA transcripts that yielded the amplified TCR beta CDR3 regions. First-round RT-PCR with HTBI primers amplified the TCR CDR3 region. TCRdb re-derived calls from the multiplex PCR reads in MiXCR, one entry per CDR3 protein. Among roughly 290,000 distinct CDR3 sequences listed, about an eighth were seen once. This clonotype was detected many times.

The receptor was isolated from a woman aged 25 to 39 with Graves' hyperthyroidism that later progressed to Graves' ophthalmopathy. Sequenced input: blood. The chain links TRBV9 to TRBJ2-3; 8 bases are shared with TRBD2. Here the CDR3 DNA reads TGTGCCAGCAGCATAGGAGCGGGAGGCACAGATACGCAGTATTTT. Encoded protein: CASSIGAGGTDTQYF.